The sequence of this T cell receptor beta chain was determined in a study of blood T cell repertoires in COVID-19. The CDR3 consists of 17 residues. Germline CDR1 is SGHTA and CDR2 is FQGNSA. V lost 3 bases to trimming and J lost 1 base; unmatched junction nucleotides: 11. Profiled with immunoSEQ multiplex PCR; TCRdb holds only in-frame clones, not every one. The sample lists approximately 300,000 clones, just under 85% seen once, with around 4% in the top ten. The clonotype was recovered from a woman between 50 and 59 years old with active or convalescent COVID-19. The sequenced sample consisted of peripheral blood. This chain links TRBV7-2 with TRBJ2-7; 8 positions match TRBD2. CDR3 protein: CASSLGSGASNSYEQYF. CDR3 DNA sequence: TGTGCCAGCAGCTTGGGTAGCGGGGCGTCCAATTCCTACGAGCAGTACTTC.